This T cell receptor beta chain was identified during a study of identical twins (dated by TCRdb to 2016 to 2018). Looking at the study overall: TCR alpha and beta repertoires from monozygotic twins, unrelated adults of various ages and cord blood were deep-sequenced to test whether fetal clonotypes persist. To rule out contamination, the twin experiments were replicated at different times with different library preparation protocols. Overall study results and their limits: Out-of-frame TCR alpha sharing in monozygotic twins was systematically underestimated by recombination models, whereas sharing between unrelated individuals was in agreement with the recombination models. In beta out-of-frame sequences, excess twin sharing was weaker, because having fewer shared sequences lowered the signal-to-noise ratio. Out-of-frame TCR alpha sequences shared between twins showed an excess of low generation-probability sequences compared with coincidental sharing between unrelated individuals. Invariant T cells such as MAIT and iNKT could partly confound zero-insertion analyses, though diverse VJ usage argued against this for most clonotypes. Abundant cord blood beta clonotypes carried fewer insertions; young adult naive repertoires showed a weaker similar trend, while memory repertoires showed none. Because the same donors could not be followed over many years, conclusions were based on cross-sectional statistical analysis.

Libraries were prepared through 5' RACE. TCRdb lists the instrument as Illumina HiSeq 2000. Template switching introduced a universal primer binding site; the final cDNA contained a unique molecular identifier, enabling accurate counting of TCR cDNA molecules. Specific primers in the conserved constant-segment region were used to synthesize first-strand cDNA for the TCR alpha and beta chains. To control for contamination, each cDNA library was double barcoded with a SMART-Mk sample barcode plus Illumina barcodes. TruSeq adapter sequences, together with Illumina sample barcodes, were added in two successive PCR steps. TCR alpha and beta cDNA libraries were sequenced on the Illumina HiSeq platform with custom primers. Processing in the source paper ran as follows. Raw reads were processed with MiGEC to extract unique molecular identifiers, and MiXCR was used to determine CDR3 positions. Recombination models were inferred per individual with the repgenHMM and IGoR tools using an EM algorithm. Shared clonotype analysis was performed with the tcR package in R, normalizing sharing by the product of cloneset sizes. To study raw recombination free of thymic and clonal selection effects, out-of-frame nonproductive sequences were analyzed. The public reads were reanalyzed by TCRdb: fastp trimming at Q25, MiXCR alignment, in-frame beta chains only. Every distinct CDR3 protein forms one entry, paired with its most common genes and DNA. The authors' filters were not applied to this entry. This sample holds nearly 200,000 distinct CDR3 sequences; approximately 15% were observed only once. The ten largest clonotypes hold around 40% of the sample.

Notes on this clonotype: Its antigen is not yet known. Base qualities are not recorded, but no much larger clone differs from it by a single base.

The CDR3, cysteine through phenylalanine, is 15 amino acids long. This entry keeps only the CDR3 DNA: 45 bases, framed from base 1. V is pruned by 5 bases and J by 9 bases, leaving 11 bases of the junction without a gene match. The germline V gene encodes CDR1 SGHNT and CDR2 YENEEA. Every donor was a healthy Caucasian. Three pairs of female monozygotic twins, all aged about 18 to 29 years, made up the twin cohort. CD4+ and CD8+ T cell populations were isolated with positive isolation kits from Invitrogen. These data were also reused for a study on T cells expressing NK-cell markers. The second publication reports: About eight donors provided sorted CD3+CD56+NKG2C+, CD3+CD56+NKG2C- and CD3+CD56-NKG2C+ T-cell subsets, whose TCR beta-chain repertoires were profiled. Among the eight sequenced donors, only one was HCMV-seronegative, while the other seven were HCMV-seropositive. In several experiments an anti-gammadeltaTCR antibody was added to restrict sorting to alphabetaTCR-expressing T cells. For several donors, the dominant CD3+CD56+NKG2C+ clonotypes were among the top 10 CD8+ clonotypes and accounted for roughly 1.0-7.5% of CD8+ T cells. Those dominant clonotypes were again the most abundant among CD3+CD56-NKG2C+ cells in several donors, at about 28.3-65%. It remained unclear whether the expanded NKG2C-expressing T cell clones were specific for HCMV antigens. All eight donors whose samples were sequenced were randomly selected healthy volunteers, three of them men and five women. A commercial ELISA kit detecting HCMV-specific IgG in serum was used to determine HCMV serostatus. MIGEC was used to demultiplex reads and group reads by UMI, and MiTCR was used to assemble and quantify clonotypes. To exclude erroneous sequences, any TCR cDNA sequence not supported by at least two reads was discarded. The tcR package was used for downstream repertoire analysis, with clonotypes matched between fractions based on CDR3 nucleotide sequence plus V segment. VDJmatch was used to annotate antigen specificity against VDJdb, with one amino acid substitution in CDR3 permitted.

Rearrangement joined TRBV11-3 to TRBJ2-1; a stretch of 9 junction bases matches TRBD2. This clonotype originated in a woman aged 18-35 years in good health. Sequences were obtained from CD8+ T cells sorted from blood. The CDR3: CASSPPAGGPTEQFF. The sequence in DNA is TGTGCCAGCAGCCCACCAGCGGGGGGCCCCACTGAGCAGTTCTTC.